This T cell receptor (beta chain) was recorded in a study of beta chain features in type 1 diabetes. The CDR3 covers 14 residues. Trimming cost V 8 bases and J 4 bases; bases outside gene matches: 8. The V gene's germline CDR1 is SNHLY and CDR2 FYNNEI. The sequenced template was cDNA made from the entire isolated RNA. The assay was immunoSEQ multiplex PCR, and TCRdb's table has in-frame clones only and misses some. The profile shows more than 550,000 clones, about 14% of them singletons. Broader study findings: Shorter TCRB CDR3s, moderately but significantly so, were found in Type 1 diabetes patients in all four CD4+ subsets.

This clone has just a few counts. Its specificity is not known. The sample comprised naive CD4+ T cells from blood. The receptor's source is a man aged 18 to 35 with type 1 diabetes. V is TRBV2 and J is TRBJ2-3; 8 positions agree with TRBD1. The CDR3 protein is CASGRDRGSDTQYF. In nucleotides, the CDR3 is TGTGCCAGCGGCCGCGACAGGGGCTCAGATACGCAGTATTTT.